This T cell receptor beta chain was retrieved from a study of control samples from healthy donors and cancer patients (TCRdb year 2020). To prepare the library, the immunoSEQ multiplex PCR assay was applied. In its TCRdb copy, this immuneACCESS table keeps in-frame sequences only and misses some clones. Where compared with another copy, unresolved V genes explain less than half of these, and the others have no known cause. The sample profile shows just over 150,000 clones; 90% to 95% of them were found once. The top ten clonotypes cover 7.5% to 8.5% of the sample. The CDR3 goes from the cysteine to the phenylalanine over 17 residues. Just CDR3 DNA is preserved here, 51 bases in frame from base 1. On this clone itself: No antigen is known for it. No clone much larger than this one lies a single base away; base qualities are absent.

This chain joins TRBV21-1 to TRBJ2-1; the table gives TRBD2 as D, unverified against the DNA. TRBV21-1 is given as a pseudogene. Source material: blood. The source is a woman aged 40-49 years in good health. The encoded CDR3 is CASSKQTRLRTYNEQFF. The nucleotides read TGTGCCAGCAGCAAACAGACTCGTTTGCGGACCTACAATGAGCAGTTCTTC.